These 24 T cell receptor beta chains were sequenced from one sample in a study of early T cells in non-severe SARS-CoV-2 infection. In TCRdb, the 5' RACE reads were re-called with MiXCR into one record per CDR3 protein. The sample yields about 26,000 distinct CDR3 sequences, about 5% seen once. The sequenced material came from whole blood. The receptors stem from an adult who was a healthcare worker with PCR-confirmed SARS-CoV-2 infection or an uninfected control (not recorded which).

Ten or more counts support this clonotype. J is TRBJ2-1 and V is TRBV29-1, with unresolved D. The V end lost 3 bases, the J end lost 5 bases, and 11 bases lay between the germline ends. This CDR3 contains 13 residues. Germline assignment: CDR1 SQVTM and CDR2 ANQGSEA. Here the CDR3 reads CSVEDPKDNEQFF. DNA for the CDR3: TGCAGCGTTGAGGACCCAAAAGACAATGAGCAGTTCTTC.

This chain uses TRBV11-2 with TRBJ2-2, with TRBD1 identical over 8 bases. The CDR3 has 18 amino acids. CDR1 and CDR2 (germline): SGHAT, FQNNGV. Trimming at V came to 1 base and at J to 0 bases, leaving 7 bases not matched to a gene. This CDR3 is CASSLVRDRRANTGELFF. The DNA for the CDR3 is TGTGCCAGCAGCTTAGTAAGGGACAGGCGGGCGAACACCGGGGAGCTGTTTTTT.

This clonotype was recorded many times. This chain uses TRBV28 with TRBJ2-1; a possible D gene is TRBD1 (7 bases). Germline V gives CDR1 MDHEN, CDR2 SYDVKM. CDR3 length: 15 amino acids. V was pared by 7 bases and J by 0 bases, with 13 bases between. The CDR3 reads CASNPGGSSYNEQFF. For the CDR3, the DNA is TGTGCCAGCAACCCAGGGGGGAGCTCCTACAATGAGCAGTTCTTC.

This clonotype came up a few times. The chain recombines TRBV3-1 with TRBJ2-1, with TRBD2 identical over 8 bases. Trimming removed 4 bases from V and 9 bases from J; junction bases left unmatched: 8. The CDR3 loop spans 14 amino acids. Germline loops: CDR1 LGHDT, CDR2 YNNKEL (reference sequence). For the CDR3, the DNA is TGTGCCAGCAGCCGAGGTAGCGGGACGGGTGAGCAGTTCTTC. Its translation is CASSRGSGTGEQFF.

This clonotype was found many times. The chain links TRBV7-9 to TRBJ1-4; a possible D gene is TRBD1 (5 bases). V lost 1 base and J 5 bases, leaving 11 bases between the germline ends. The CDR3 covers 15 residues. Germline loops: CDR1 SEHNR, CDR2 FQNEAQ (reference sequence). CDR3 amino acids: CASSLVQVLNEKLFF. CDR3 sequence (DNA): TGTGCCAGCAGCTTAGTACAGGTCCTCAATGAAAAACTGTTTTTT. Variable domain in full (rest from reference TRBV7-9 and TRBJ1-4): DTGVSQNPRHKITKRGQNVTFRCDPISEHNRLYWYRQTLGQGPEFLTYFQNEAQLEKSRLLSDRFSAERPKGSFSTLEIQRTEQGDSAMYLCASSLVQVLNEKLFFGSGTQLSVL.

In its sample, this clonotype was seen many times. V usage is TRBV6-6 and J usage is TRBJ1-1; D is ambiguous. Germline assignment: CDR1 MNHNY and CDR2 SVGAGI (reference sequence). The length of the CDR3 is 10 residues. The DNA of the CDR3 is TGTGCGAGCGGGAACACTGAAGCTTTCTTT. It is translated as CASGNTEAFF.

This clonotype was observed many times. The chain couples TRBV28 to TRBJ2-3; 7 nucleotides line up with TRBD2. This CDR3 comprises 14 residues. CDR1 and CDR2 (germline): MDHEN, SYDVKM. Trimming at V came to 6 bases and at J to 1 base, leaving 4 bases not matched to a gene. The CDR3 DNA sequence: TGTGCCAGCAGGTGGGAGGGAGGCACAGATACGCAGTATTTT. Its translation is CASRWEGGTDTQYF.

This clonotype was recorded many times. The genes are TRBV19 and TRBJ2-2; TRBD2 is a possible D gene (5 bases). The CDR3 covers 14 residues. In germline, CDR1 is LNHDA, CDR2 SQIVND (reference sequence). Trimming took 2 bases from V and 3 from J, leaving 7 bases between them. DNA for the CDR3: TGTGCCAGTAGTATAATGGGAGACACCGGGGAGCTGTTTTTT. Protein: CASSIMGDTGELFF.

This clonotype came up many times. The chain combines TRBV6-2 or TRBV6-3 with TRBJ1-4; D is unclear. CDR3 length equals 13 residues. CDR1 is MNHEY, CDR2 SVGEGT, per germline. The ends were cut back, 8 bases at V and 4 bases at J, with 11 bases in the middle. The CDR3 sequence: CASGPAFNEKLFF. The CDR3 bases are TGTGCCAGCGGCCCCGCATTTAATGAAAAACTGTTTTTT.

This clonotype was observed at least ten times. The CDR3 DNA reads TGTGCCAGCAGCTTAACGCAAGCTCCCTACAATGAGCAGTTCTTC. Protein product: CASSLTQAPYNEQFF. The chain recombines TRBV7-3 with TRBJ2-1; D uncertain. V lost 0 bases and J 2 bases, leaving 8 bases between the germline ends. Germline V lookup: CDR1 SGHTA, CDR2 FQGTGA. This CDR3 comprises 15 residues.

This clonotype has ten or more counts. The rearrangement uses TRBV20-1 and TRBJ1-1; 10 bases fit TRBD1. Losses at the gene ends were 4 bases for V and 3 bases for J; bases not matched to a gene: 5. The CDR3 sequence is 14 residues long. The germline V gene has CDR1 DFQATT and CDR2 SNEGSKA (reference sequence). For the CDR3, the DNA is TGCAGTGCTATTGACAGGGGGCATTACACTGAAGCTTTCTTT. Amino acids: CSAIDRGHYTEAFF.

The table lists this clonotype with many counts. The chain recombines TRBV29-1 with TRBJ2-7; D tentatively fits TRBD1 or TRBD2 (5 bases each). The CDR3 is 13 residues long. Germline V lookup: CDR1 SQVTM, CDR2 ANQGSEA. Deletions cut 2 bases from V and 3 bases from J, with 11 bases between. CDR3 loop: CSVELVGDYEQYF. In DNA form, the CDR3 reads TGCAGCGTTGAATTGGTGGGGGACTACGAGCAGTACTTC.

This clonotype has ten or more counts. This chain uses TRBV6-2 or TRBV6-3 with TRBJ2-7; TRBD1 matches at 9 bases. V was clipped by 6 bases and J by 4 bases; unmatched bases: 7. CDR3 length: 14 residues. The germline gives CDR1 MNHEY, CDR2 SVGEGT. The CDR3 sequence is CASSRTGTGYEQYF. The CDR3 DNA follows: TGTGCCAGCAGCAGAACCGGGACAGGGTACGAGCAGTACTTC.

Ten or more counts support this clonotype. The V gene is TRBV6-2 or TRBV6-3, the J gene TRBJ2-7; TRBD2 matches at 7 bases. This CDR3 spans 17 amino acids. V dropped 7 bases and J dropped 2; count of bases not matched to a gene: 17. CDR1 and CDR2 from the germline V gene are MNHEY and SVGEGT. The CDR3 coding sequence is TGTGCCAGCACCCCTCAGGGACTGGGCGCGGGGGCCTACGAGCAGTACTTC. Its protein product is CASTPQGLGAGAYEQYF.

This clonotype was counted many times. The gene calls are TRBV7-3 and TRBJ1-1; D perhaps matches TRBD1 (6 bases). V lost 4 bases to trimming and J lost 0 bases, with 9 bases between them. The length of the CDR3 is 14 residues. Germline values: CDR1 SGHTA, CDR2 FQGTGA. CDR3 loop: CASSSGQLNTEAFF. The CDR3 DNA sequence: TGTGCCAGCAGCTCCGGACAGCTGAACACTGAAGCTTTCTTT.

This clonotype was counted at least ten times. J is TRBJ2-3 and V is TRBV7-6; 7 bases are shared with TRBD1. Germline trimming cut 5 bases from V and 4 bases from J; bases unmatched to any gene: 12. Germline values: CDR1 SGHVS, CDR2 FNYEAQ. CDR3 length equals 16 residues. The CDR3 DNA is TGTGCCAGCAGCCGGAAGTTTACAGGGGTCGCAGATACGCAGTATTTT. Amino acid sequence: CASSRKFTGVADTQYF.

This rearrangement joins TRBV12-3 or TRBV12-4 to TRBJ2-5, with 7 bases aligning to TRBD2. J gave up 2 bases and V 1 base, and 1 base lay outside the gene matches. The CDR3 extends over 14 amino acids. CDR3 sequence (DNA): TGTGCCAGCAGTTTAGGGGAGGGACAAGAGACCCAGTACTTC. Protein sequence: CASSLGEGQETQYF.

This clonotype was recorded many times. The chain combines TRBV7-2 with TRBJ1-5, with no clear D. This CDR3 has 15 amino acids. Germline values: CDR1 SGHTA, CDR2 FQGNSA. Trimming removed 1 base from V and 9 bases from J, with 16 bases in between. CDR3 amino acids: CASSLGGIWDRPQHF. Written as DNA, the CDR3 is TGTGCCAGCAGCTTAGGTGGTATTTGGGATCGGCCCCAGCATTTT.

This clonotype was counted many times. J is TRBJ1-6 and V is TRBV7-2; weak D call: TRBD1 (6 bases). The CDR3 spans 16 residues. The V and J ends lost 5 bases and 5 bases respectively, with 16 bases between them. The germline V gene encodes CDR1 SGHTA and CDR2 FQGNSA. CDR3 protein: CASSQGTWGNNSPLHF. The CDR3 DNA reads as TGTGCCAGCAGCCAGGGGACTTGGGGGAATAATTCACCCCTCCACTTT.

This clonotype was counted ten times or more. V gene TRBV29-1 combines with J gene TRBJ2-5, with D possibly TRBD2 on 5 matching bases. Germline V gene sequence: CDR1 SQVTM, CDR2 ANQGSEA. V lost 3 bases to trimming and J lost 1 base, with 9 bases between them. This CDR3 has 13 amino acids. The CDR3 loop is CSVDPEGQETQYF. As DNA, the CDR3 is TGCAGCGTTGATCCCGAGGGCCAAGAGACCCAGTACTTC. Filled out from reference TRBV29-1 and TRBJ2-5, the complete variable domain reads SAVISQKPSRDICQRGTSLTIQCQVDSQVTMMFWYRQQPGQSLTLIATANQGSEATYESGFVIDKFPISRPNLTFSTLTVSNMSPEDSSIYLCSVDPEGQETQYFGPGTRLLVL.

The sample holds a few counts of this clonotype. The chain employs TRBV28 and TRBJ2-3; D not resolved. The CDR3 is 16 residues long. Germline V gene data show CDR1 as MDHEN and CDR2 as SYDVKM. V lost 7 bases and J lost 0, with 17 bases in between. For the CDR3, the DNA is TGTGCCAGCATCCATAGGGCTCCCCAGAGCACAGATACGCAGTATTTT. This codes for CASIHRAPQSTDTQYF.

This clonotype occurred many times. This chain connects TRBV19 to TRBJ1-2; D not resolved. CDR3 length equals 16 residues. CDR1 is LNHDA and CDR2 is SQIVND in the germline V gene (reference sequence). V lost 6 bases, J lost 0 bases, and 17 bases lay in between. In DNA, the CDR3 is TGTGCCAGTAGCCACCATTCGGACCGATCTAACTATGGCTACACCTTC. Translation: CASSHHSDRSNYGYTF.

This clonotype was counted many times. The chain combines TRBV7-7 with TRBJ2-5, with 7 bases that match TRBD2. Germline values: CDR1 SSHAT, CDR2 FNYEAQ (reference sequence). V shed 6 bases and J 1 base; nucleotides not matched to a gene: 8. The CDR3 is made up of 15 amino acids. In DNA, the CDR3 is TGTGCCAGCAGTCCCCTAAGCGGGACCCAAGAGACCCAGTACTTC. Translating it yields CASSPLSGTQETQYF.

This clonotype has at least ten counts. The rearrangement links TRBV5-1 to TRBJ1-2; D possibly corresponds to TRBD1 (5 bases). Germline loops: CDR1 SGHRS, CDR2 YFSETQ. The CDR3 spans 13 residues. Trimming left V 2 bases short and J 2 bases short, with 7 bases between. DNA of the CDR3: TGCGCCAGCAGCTTTGACAGCAACTATGGCTACACCTTC. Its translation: CASSFDSNYGYTF.